One and the same sample provided the 26 T cell receptor beta chains below, sequenced in a study of blood T cell repertoires in COVID-19. Some clones are missing from TCRdb's copy, which holds only in-frame ones; the method was immunoSEQ multiplex PCR. The sample shows 200,000 to 250,000 clones, roughly 83% of them seen only once. The sample consisted of peripheral blood. The receptors were sampled from a woman aged 50 to 60 with acute or convalescent COVID-19.

The chain couples TRBV5-1 to TRBJ1-5; D uncertain. This CDR3 is built from 14 residues. Germline values: CDR1 SGHRS, CDR2 YFSETQ. V lost 0 bases and J lost 2, with 6 bases in between. The CDR3 loop reads CASSLEPGNQPQHF. The CDR3 DNA follows: TGCGCCAGCAGCTTGGAGCCGGGCAATCAGCCCCAGCATTTT.

V is TRBV19 and J is TRBJ2-2; TRBD2 agrees at 8 bases. Germline V gives CDR1 LNHDA, CDR2 SQIVND (reference sequence). V gave up 6 bases and J gave up 0 bases; unmatched junction bases: 6. This CDR3 contains 16 residues. Here the CDR3 DNA reads TGTGCCAGTAGGACAGCTAGCGGGCCGAACACCGGGGAGCTGTTTTTT. Its translation is CASRTASGPNTGELFF.

This sequence joins TRBV6-6 and TRBJ2-1, with 8 nucleotides matching TRBD2. Germline loops: CDR1 MNHNY, CDR2 SVGAGI (reference sequence). The ends lost 0 bases at V and 11 bases at J; junction bases unmatched: 12. The CDR3 spans 16 residues. The DNA for the CDR3 is TGTGCCAGCAGTTACTCCAGGACTGGCGGGGGGTTTCAGCAGTTCTTC. Translated: CASSYSRTGGGFQQFF.

This chain uses TRBV4-1 with TRBJ1-5; D remains unclear. This CDR3 has 15 residues. Germline V gene sequence: CDR1 MGHRA, CDR2 YSYEKL. The ends were cut back, 0 bases at V and 1 base at J, with 7 bases in the middle. CDR3 in amino acids: CASSQEQSSNQPQHF. CDR3 coding DNA: TGCGCCAGCAGCCAAGAACAGAGCAGCAATCAGCCCCAGCATTTT.

The V call is TRBV15, the J call TRBJ1-5; no clear D gene. The germline CDR1 and CDR2 sequences are LNHNV and YYDKDF (reference sequence). Trimming pared 1 base from V and 8 bases from J, leaving 12 bases between. This CDR3 is built from 14 residues. CDR3 DNA: TGTGCCACCAGCAGAGTCAGTAGGCAGGAGCCCCAGCATTTT. Residues: CATSRVSRQEPQHF.

This clone has just a few counts. V usage is TRBV19 and J usage is TRBJ2-2; D ambiguous. The CDR3 spans 13 residues. Trimming removed 6 bases at V and 4 bases at J, with 9 bases between. Looked up from germline, CDR1 is LNHDA and CDR2 is SQIVND (reference sequence). CDR3 bases: TGTGCCAGTAGCTGGCGGAGCACCGGGGAGCTGTTTTTT. It yields the protein CASSWRSTGELFF.

This clone has only a few counts. This chain links TRBV7-2 with TRBJ1-4, with a tentative D call TRBD1 (5 bases). V gave up 0 bases and J gave up 8 bases, with 10 bases separating them. Germline V gene lookup returns CDR1 SGHTA and CDR2 FQGNSA. The CDR3 consists of 14 residues. The CDR3 nucleotides are TGTGCCAGCAGCTTAGCCATGGGGGGAGAAAAACTGTTTTTT. Encoded protein: CASSLAMGGEKLFF.

J is TRBJ2-1 and V is TRBV5-6; the D gene is possibly TRBD2 (6 bases). CDR1 and CDR2 (germline): SGHDT, YYEEEE. V shed 2 bases and J shed 10 bases, with 16 bases lying between them. This CDR3 has 14 amino acids. The CDR3 nucleotides are TGTGCCAGCAGCTTCGGCGGGATCGCGGTAGAGCAGTTCTTC. The encoded protein is CASSFGGIAVEQFF. The full variable domain, its missing parts supplied by reference TRBV5-6 and TRBJ2-1, is DAGVTQSPTHLIKTRGQQVTLRCSPKSGHDTVSWYQQALGQGPQFIFQYYEEEERQRGNFPDRFSGHQFPNYSSELNVNALLLGDSALYLCASSFGGIAVEQFFGPGTRLTVL.

This chain links TRBV24-1 with TRBJ1-5; tentatively, D is TRBD1 (5 bases). Looked up from germline, CDR1 is KGHDR and CDR2 is SFDVKD. V was pared by 2 bases and J by 7 bases, with 5 bases between. CDR3 length: 12 amino acids. The CDR3 nucleotides are TGTGCCACCAGTGATTACAGGCAGCCCCAGCATTTT. Protein: CATSDYRQPQHF.

The gene calls are TRBV7-2 and TRBJ2-3; TRBD2 is a possible D gene (6 bases). CDR3 size: 14 residues. V was clipped by 2 bases and J by 6 bases, with 12 bases between them. Germline CDR1 reads SGHTA; CDR2 reads FQGNSA. The CDR3 DNA follows: TGTGCCAGCAGCTTATCGTCGGGGAGGGATACGCAGTATTTT. This gives the protein CASSLSSGRDTQYF. Drawing the rest from reference TRBV7-2 and TRBJ2-3, the complete variable domain is GAGVSQSPSNKVTEKGKDVELRCDPISGHTALYWYRQSLGQGLEFLIYFQGNSAPDKSGLPSDRFSAERTGGSVSTLTIQRTQQEDSAVYLCASSLSSGRDTQYFGPGTRLTVL.

This rearrangement joins TRBV29-1 to TRBJ2-7; TRBD2 matches 8 bases. This CDR3 is built from 12 residues. The V and J ends lost 8 bases and 4 bases, in that order; junction bases with no gene match: 7. Germline CDR1 and CDR2: SQVTM and ANQGSEA. The CDR3 bases are TGCAGCTGTCGGGGGGGAGCATACGAGCAGTACTTC. As protein: CSCRGGAYEQYF.

This clone was counted a few times. This chain joins TRBV6-1 and TRBJ1-1; 8 bases are shared with TRBD1. J lost 2 bases, V lost 2 bases, and 7 bases had no gene match. Germline V CDR1 and CDR2: MNHNS, SASEGT. CDR3 length: 16 residues. CDR3 loop: CASSEHPGQENTEAFF. CDR3 coding DNA: TGTGCCAGCAGTGAACACCCGGGACAGGAAAACACTGAAGCTTTCTTT.

The genes are TRBV5-8 and TRBJ2-7; possibly TRBD1 for D (5 bases). The CDR3 loop spans 13 amino acids. Per germline, CDR1 SGHTS and CDR2 YDEGEE. V gave up 5 bases and J gave up 3 bases, with 12 bases separating them. CDR3 in amino acids: CASRTVDVYEQYF. CDR3 sequence (DNA): TGTGCCAGCAGGACAGTGGACGTCTACGAGCAGTACTTC.

This clone appeared a few times. The chain employs TRBV7-8 and TRBJ1-2; 11 bases are shared with TRBD1. There are 16 residues in the CDR3. V shed 5 bases and J 8 bases; nucleotides not matched to a gene: 13. Germline V gene lookup returns CDR1 SGHVS and CDR2 FQNEAQ. This CDR3 reads CASSLTGQGANEGYTF. DNA of the CDR3: TGTGCCAGCAGCCTAACAGGACAGGGGGCTAACGAGGGCTACACCTTC.

The chain links TRBV6-5 to TRBJ2-7; TRBD1 aligns across 9 bases. There are 13 residues in the CDR3. In germline, CDR1 is MNHEY, CDR2 SVGAGI. V dropped 8 bases and J dropped 5; count of bases not matched to a gene: 7. CDR3: CASLTGGNNEQYF. The CDR3 DNA sequence: TGTGCCAGCCTTACAGGGGGCAACAACGAGCAGTACTTC.

The V gene is TRBV12-2, the J gene TRBJ2-7; TRBD1, the D gene given by the table, was not confirmed from the DNA. TRBV12-2 is designated a pseudogene. The CDR3 has 18 residues. CDR3 sequence (DNA): TGTGCAAGTCGCTCCTCACGGGCCTCAACAGGGTCCGACTACGAGCAGTACTTC. Translating gives CASRSSRASTGSDYEQYF.

J is TRBJ2-5 and V is TRBV5-1; perhaps TRBD2 as D (5 bases). The CDR3 has 13 residues. Germline CDR1 reads SGHRS; CDR2 reads YFSETQ. Trimming stripped 4 bases from V and 4 bases from J, with 11 bases between. CDR3 in DNA: TGCGCCAGCAGCCCCGAGGGCCCAGAGACCCAGTACTTC. The encoded protein is CASSPEGPETQYF.

The sample holds a few counts of this clone. This chain's CDR3 is CAISDTRQGTNEKLFF. The CDR3 DNA sequence: TGTGCCATCAGTGACACCCGACAGGGAACTAATGAAAAACTGTTTTTT. J is TRBJ1-4 and V is TRBV10-3, with 7 bases identical to TRBD1. The CDR3 spans 16 residues. With V trimmed by 3 bases and J by 1 base, 5 bases remained unmatched. Germline CDR1 is ENHRY and CDR2 is SYGVKD.

The chain couples TRBV6-5 to TRBJ2-7; 7 bases are a match to TRBD2. The CDR3 contains 15 residues. The germline gives CDR1 MNHEY, CDR2 SVGAGI. The junction had 5 bases not matched to a gene; V was cut back by 3 bases and J by 0 bases. The DNA for the CDR3 is TGTGCCAGCAGTTATAACGGGGGGAGCTCCTACGAGCAGTACTTC. Amino acid sequence: CASSYNGGSSYEQYF.

The chain employs TRBV7-2 and TRBJ2-3; 9 bases match TRBD2. The CDR3 totals 13 residues. Germline V CDR1 and CDR2: SGHTA, FQGNSA. Trimming at V came to 4 bases and at J to 15 bases, leaving 11 bases not matched to a gene. The CDR3 nucleotides are TGTGCCAGCAGCTACACCAGCGGGGGGTACGACTATTTT. Translating gives CASSYTSGGYDYF.

J is TRBJ2-1 and V is TRBV7-8; 10 nucleotides agree with TRBD2. J was trimmed by 0 bases and V by 2 bases; bases with no gene match: 7. The CDR3 runs 18 residues. Germline lookup yields CDR1 SGHVS and CDR2 FQNEAQ. CDR3 residues: CASSLIIPSGSSYNEQFF. CDR3 DNA sequence: TGTGCCAGCAGCTTAATTATCCCTAGCGGGAGCTCCTACAATGAGCAGTTCTTC.

The chain recombines TRBV12-3 or TRBV12-4 with TRBJ2-5; no clear D. This CDR3 is 12 amino acids long. V was pared by 3 bases and J by 3 bases, with 5 bases between. The CDR3 DNA reads as TGTGCCAGCAGTTTTTCGGAAGAGACCCAGTACTTC. Translated, it gives CASSFSEETQYF.

This chain links TRBV4-2 with TRBJ2-7; 8 nucleotides line up with TRBD2. V gave up 4 bases and J gave up 3 bases; unmatched junction bases: 5. This CDR3 has 14 amino acids. Germline-derived CDR1 and CDR2 are LGHNA and YNFKEQ. Here the CDR3 DNA reads TGTGCCAGCAGCCTTAGCCTAGCGGGCTACGAGCAGTACTTC. Translation gives CASSLSLAGYEQYF.

V gene TRBV30 combines with J gene TRBJ2-3; perhaps TRBD2 as D (6 bases). The CDR3 loop spans 12 amino acids. The germline CDR1 and CDR2 sequences are GTSNPN and SVGIG (reference sequence). Trimming removed 5 bases from V and 3 bases from J, with 9 bases in between. CDR3 in amino acids: CAWSTRTDTQYF. CDR3 in DNA: TGTGCCTGGTCGACTAGAACAGATACGCAGTATTTT. Based on the CDR3 plus reference TRBV30 and TRBJ2-3, the full variable domain is SQTIHQWPATLVQPVGSPLSLECTVEGTSNPNLYWYRQAAGRGLQLLFYSVGIGQISSEVPQNLSASRPQDRQFILSSKKLLLSDSGFYLCAWSTRTDTQYFGPGTRLTVL.

J is TRBJ2-5 and V is TRBV5-1; 7 nucleotides align to TRBD1. Germline V gene sequence: CDR1 SGHRS, CDR2 YFSETQ. The V segment lost 4 bases and the J segment 5 bases; nucleotides outside the gene matches: 17. There are 17 residues in the CDR3. CDR3 residues: CASSVGTATLGAETQYF. The CDR3 DNA reads TGCGCCAGCAGCGTCGGGACAGCTACCTTGGGAGCGGAGACCCAGTACTTC.

The gene calls are TRBV27 and TRBJ2-7, with D unresolved. The ends were cut back, 2 bases at V and 2 bases at J, with 7 bases in the middle. The CDR3 length is 13 residues. CDR1 and CDR2 from the germline V gene are MNHEY and SMNVEV (reference sequence). The CDR3 protein is CASSLRSTYEQYF. The DNA for the CDR3 is TGTGCCAGCAGTTTACGGAGTACCTACGAGCAGTACTTC.